These 17 T cell receptor beta chains originate from one sample sequenced in a study of blood T cells in healthy people across ages. It was with a sample-barcoded 5' primer and a J-beta primer mix that a second PCR of about 6 to 12 cycles was run. TCRdb independently ran MiXCR on the 5' RACE reads; one entry per CDR3 protein. This table holds 1.5 million to 2 million distinct CDR3 sequences, 25% to 30% found once. The specimen sequenced was blood. The receptors were gathered from a woman aged 25-40 years in good health.

In this sample, this clonotype turned up many times. The chain combines TRBV29-1 with TRBJ2-7; D is undetermined. Trimming removed 7 bases from V and 2 bases from J, with 15 bases in between. CDR3 length: 13 amino acids. CDR1 and CDR2 (germline): SQVTM, ANQGSEA. CDR3 residues: CSAIPTVAYEQYF. CDR3 in DNA: TGCAGCGCCATTCCTACAGTTGCCTACGAGCAGTACTTC.

This clonotype was observed a handful of times. The chain carries TRBV20-1 and TRBJ1-3; a weak D match, TRBD1 (6 bases). CDR3 length equals 14 residues. Germline CDR1 reads DFQATT; CDR2 reads SNEGSKA (reference sequence). V dropped 6 bases and J dropped 1 base, with 13 bases sitting between them. The chain's CDR3 is CSANRAPSGNTIYF. The DNA for the CDR3 is TGCAGTGCAAACAGGGCCCCATCTGGAAACACCATATATTTT.

The rearrangement joins TRBV29-1 to TRBJ2-7; no clear D. In germline, CDR1 is SQVTM, CDR2 ANQGSEA. The CDR3 length is 14 residues. V was cut by 6 bases and J by 3 bases, with 18 bases left in between. CDR3: CSVIRVDRLYEQYF. In DNA form, the CDR3 reads TGCAGCGTGATCCGGGTCGACCGTCTCTACGAGCAGTACTTC.

This clonotype was seen at least ten times. The J gene is TRBJ2-1, the V gene TRBV20-1; weak D call: TRBD2 (6 bases). CDR1 is DFQATT and CDR2 is SNEGSKA in the germline V gene (reference sequence). This CDR3 contains 13 residues. Trimming took 0 bases from V and 6 from J, leaving 9 bases between them. The CDR3 bases are TGCAGTGCTAGAGATGCGACTAGCAATGAGCAGTTCTTC. Translating it yields CSARDATSNEQFF.

The rearrangement joins TRBV2 to TRBJ2-3; D is perhaps TRBD2 (5 bases). Germline CDR1 is SNHLY and CDR2 is FYNNEI. The CDR3 runs 12 residues. The V end was cut by 8 bases, the J end by 8 bases, with 14 bases between. The CDR3 region is CASRVGEVTQYF. CDR3 coding DNA: TGTGCCAGCCGGGTGGGAGAGGTTACGCAGTATTTT.

This chain links TRBV20-1 with TRBJ2-7; 7 bases line up with TRBD1. Per the germline V gene, CDR1 is DFQATT and CDR2 is SNEGSKA (reference sequence). The CDR3 consists of 17 residues. Trimming took 1 base from V and 5 from J; bases not matched to a gene: 17. DNA of the CDR3: TGCAGTGCTAGAGTCGATATACAGGGGTGGGCCGGGGACGAGCAGTACTTC. Residues: CSARVDIQGWAGDEQYF.

A few counts support this clonotype. The rearrangement uses TRBV15 and TRBJ2-2; TRBD2 might be the D (5 bases). V dropped 2 bases and J dropped 2 bases, with 9 bases sitting between them. Germline V gives CDR1 LNHNV, CDR2 YYDKDF (reference sequence). The CDR3 runs to 15 residues. The CDR3 DNA reads as TGTGCCACCAGCAGACGAGGGCTCAACACCGGGGAGCTGTTTTTT. As protein: CATSRRGLNTGELFF.

V gene TRBV6-2 or TRBV6-3 combines with J gene TRBJ2-1, with 11 bases that match TRBD2. The CDR3 runs 15 residues. V lost 6 bases and J lost 6; bases outside the gene matches: 7. CDR1 is MNHEY and CDR2 is SVGEGT in the germline V gene. CDR3 loop: CASRYTGLAGNEQFF. The CDR3 DNA sequence: TGTGCCAGCAGATATACCGGACTAGCGGGCAATGAGCAGTTCTTC.

The chain's CDR3 is CASSWPADTQYF. CDR3 sequence (DNA): TGTGCCAGCAGCTGGCCGGCGGATACGCAGTATTTT. The V and J genes are TRBV6-5 and TRBJ2-3, with D hard to call. The CDR3 consists of 12 residues. Trimming removed 6 bases at V and 6 bases at J, with 10 bases between. Germline assignment: CDR1 MNHEY and CDR2 SVGAGI.

This clonotype came up a few times. The V gene is TRBV29-1, the J gene TRBJ1-5, with D uncertain. This CDR3 region has 13 residues. Per germline, CDR1 SQVTM and CDR2 ANQGSEA. V shed 6 bases and J shed 12 bases, with 21 bases lying between them. CDR3 protein: CSVRDADPKYQHF. The DNA for the CDR3 is TGCAGCGTACGTGATGCGGACCCAAAGTACCAGCATTTT.

Written as DNA, the CDR3 is TGTGCCATTGGACAGGGGGCGGGTCAGCCCCAGCATTTT. It specifies CAIGQGAGQPQHF. This chain connects TRBV10-3 to TRBJ1-5; 11 nucleotides match TRBD1. The germline V gene has CDR1 ENHRY and CDR2 SYGVKD. The V segment lost 9 bases and the J segment 6 bases; nucleotides outside the gene matches: 4. This CDR3 comprises 13 residues.

This chain links TRBV7-2 with TRBJ2-1; 7 bases match TRBD2. The CDR3 is made up of 17 amino acids. The germline gives CDR1 SGHTA, CDR2 FQGNSA. Trimming removed 3 bases from V and 6 bases from J; junction bases left unmatched: 14. The CDR3 DNA is TGTGCCAGCAGCTTCGGTCCAGGCGGGAGTATTAGCAATGAGCAGTTCTTC. This encodes CASSFGPGGSISNEQFF.

This chain joins TRBV5-5 and TRBJ1-2; possibly TRBD1 for D (5 bases). The V end was cut by 3 bases, the J end by 7 bases, with 31 bases between. The CDR3 is 19 amino acids. CDR1 is SGHKS and CDR2 is YYEKEE in the germline V gene (reference sequence). CDR3 DNA sequence: TGTGCCAGCAGCTCCGGACTGGCGGGGGGTTCTGAGGTCCGATGTGGCTACACCTTC. Translated: CASSSGLAGGSEVRCGYTF.

This sequence joins TRBV7-9 and TRBJ1-5; D ambiguous. Trimming took off 4 bases at V and 8 bases at J, with 15 bases between the two ends. This CDR3 comprises 14 residues. Per germline, CDR1 SEHNR and CDR2 FQNEAQ (reference sequence). The CDR3 DNA follows: TGTGCCAGCAGCTCTGGACGTCCCCGTGAGCCCCAGCATTTT. Encoded protein: CASSSGRPREPQHF. Drawing the rest from reference TRBV7-9 and TRBJ1-5, the complete variable domain is DTGVSQNPRHKITKRGQNVTFRCDPISEHNRLYWYRQTLGQGPEFLTYFQNEAQLEKSRLLSDRFSAERPKGSFSTLEIQRTEQGDSAMYLCASSSGRPREPQHFGDGTRLSIL.

This clonotype was observed at least ten times. The chain carries TRBV7-2 and TRBJ2-7; TRBD2 aligns across 9 bases. CDR1 and CDR2 (germline): SGHTA, FQGNSA. This CDR3 is built from 15 residues. V lost 3 bases and J lost 5; bases outside the gene matches: 8. The CDR3 reads CASSFPAGGPHEQYF. Written as DNA, the CDR3 is TGTGCCAGCAGCTTCCCAGCGGGAGGCCCCCACGAGCAGTACTTC.

This sequence joins TRBV10-3 and TRBJ1-1; D ambiguous. This CDR3 has 12 residues. V lost 3 bases and J lost 9, with 11 bases in between. Germline CDR1 and CDR2: ENHRY and SYGVKD. In DNA form, the CDR3 reads TGTGCCATCAGTGACCAGGATACCCAAGCTTTCTTT. It yields the protein CAISDQDTQAFF.

The chain combines TRBV24-1 with TRBJ2-6; TRBD1 matches at 8 bases. The CDR3 has 18 residues. Germline V gives CDR1 KGHDR, CDR2 SFDVKD. V shed 5 bases, J shed 1 base, and the junction held 9 bases outside the gene matches. The CDR3 loop reads CATSGPTGVSSGANVLTF. The CDR3 nucleotides read TGTGCCACCAGTGGCCCGACAGGGGTCTCTTCTGGGGCCAACGTCCTGACTTTC.